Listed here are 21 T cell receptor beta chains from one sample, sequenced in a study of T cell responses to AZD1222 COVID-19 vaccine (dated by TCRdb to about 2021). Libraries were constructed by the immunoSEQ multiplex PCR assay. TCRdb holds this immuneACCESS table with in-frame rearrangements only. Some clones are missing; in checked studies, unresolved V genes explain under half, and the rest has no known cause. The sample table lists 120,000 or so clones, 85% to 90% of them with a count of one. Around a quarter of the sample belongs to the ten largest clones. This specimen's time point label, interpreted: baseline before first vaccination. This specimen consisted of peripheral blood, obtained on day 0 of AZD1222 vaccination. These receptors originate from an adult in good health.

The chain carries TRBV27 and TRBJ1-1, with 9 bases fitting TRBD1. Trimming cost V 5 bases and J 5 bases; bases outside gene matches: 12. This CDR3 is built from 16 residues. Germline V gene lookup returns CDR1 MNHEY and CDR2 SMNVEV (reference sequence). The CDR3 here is CASSLSGQGMWTEAFF. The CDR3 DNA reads TGTGCCAGCAGTCTCTCGGGACAGGGAATGTGGACTGAAGCTTTCTTT.

CDR3 bases: TGTGCCAGCAGCTTAGCCGCTTACAACAGGAATTCACCCCTCCACTTT. Translation: CASSLAAYNRNSPLHF. This chain joins TRBV7-2 and TRBJ1-6, with D possibly matching TRBD1 (5 bases). The V end lost 0 bases, the J end lost 7 bases, and 13 bases lay between the germline ends. CDR1 SGHTA and CDR2 FQGNSA come from the germline V gene. The CDR3 is made up of 16 amino acids.

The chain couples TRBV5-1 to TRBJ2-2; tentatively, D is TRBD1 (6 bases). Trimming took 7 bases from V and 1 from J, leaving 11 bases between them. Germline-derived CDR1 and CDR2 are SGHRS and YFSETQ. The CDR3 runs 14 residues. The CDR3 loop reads CASAGTKNTGELFF. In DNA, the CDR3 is TGCGCCAGCGCCGGGACAAAGAACACCGGGGAGCTGTTTTTT. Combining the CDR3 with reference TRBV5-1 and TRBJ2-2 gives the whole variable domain KAGVTQTPRYLIKTRGQQVTLSCSPISGHRSVSWYQQTPGQGLQFLFEYFSETQRNKGNFPGRFSGRQFSNSRSEMNVSTLELGDSALYLCASAGTKNTGELFFGEGSRLTVL.

The CDR3 sequence: CASSQLANSLASYNEQFF. CDR3 coding DNA: TGTGCCAGCAGCCAACTCGCAAATTCCTTAGCGAGCTACAATGAGCAGTTCTTC. V and J are TRBV4-2 and TRBJ2-1; D possibly corresponds to TRBD2 (5 bases). The CDR3 contains 18 residues. Trimming cost V 2 bases and J 3 bases, with 20 bases left between them. CDR1 LGHNA and CDR2 YNFKEQ come from the germline V gene.

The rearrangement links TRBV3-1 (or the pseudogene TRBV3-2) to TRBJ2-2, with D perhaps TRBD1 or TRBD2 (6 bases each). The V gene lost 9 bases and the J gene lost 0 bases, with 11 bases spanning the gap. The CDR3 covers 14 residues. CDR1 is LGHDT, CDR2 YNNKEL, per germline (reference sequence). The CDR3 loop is CASRGGPNTGELFF. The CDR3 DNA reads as TGTGCCAGTAGAGGGGGGCCGAACACCGGGGAGCTGTTTTTT.

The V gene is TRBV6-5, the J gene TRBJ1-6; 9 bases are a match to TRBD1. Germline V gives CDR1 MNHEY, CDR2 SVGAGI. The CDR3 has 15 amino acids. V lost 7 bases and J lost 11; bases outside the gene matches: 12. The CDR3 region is CASTAPGTGSPPLHF. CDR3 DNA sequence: TGTGCCAGCACCGCGCCGGGGACAGGGAGTCCACCCCTCCACTTT.

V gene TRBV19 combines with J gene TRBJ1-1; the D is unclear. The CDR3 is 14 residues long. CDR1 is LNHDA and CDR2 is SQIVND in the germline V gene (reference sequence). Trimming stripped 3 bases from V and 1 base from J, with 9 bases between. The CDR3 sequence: CASSMGGKNTEAFF. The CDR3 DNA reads TGTGCCAGTAGTATGGGTGGAAAGAACACTGAAGCTTTCTTT.

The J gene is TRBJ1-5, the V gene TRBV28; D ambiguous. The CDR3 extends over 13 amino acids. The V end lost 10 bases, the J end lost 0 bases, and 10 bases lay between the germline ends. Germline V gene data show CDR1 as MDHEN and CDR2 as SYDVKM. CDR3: CATYGPSNQPQHF. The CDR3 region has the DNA TGTGCCACTTACGGGCCTAGCAATCAGCCCCAGCATTTT.

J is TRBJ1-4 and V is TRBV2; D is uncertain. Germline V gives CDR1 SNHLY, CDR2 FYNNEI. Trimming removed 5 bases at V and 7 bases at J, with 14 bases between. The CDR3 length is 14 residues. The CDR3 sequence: CASSSWGGGEKLFF. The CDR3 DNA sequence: TGTGCCAGCAGTTCGTGGGGTGGCGGTGAAAAACTGTTTTTT.

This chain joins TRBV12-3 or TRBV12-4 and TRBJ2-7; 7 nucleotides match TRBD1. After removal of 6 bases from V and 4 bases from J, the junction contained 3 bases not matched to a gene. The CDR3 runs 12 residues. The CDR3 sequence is CASSNRGYEQYF. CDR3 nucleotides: TGTGCCAGCAGCAACAGGGGATACGAGCAGTACTTC.

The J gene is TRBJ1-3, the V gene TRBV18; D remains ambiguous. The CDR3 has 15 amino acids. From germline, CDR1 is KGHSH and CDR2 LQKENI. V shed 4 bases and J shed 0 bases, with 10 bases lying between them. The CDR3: CASSLDGTSGNTIYF. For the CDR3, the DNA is TGTGCCAGCTCACTCGACGGAACCTCTGGAAACACCATATATTTT.

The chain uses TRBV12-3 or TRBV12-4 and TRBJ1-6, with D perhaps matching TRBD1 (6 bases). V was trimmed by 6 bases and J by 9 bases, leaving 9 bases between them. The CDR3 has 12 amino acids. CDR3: CASRQGSSPLHF. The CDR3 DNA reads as TGTGCCAGCAGACAGGGATCTTCACCCCTCCACTTT.

The chain's CDR3 is CASSLYGSSNQPQYF. CDR3 bases: TGCGCCAGCAGCTTGTACGGGTCCAGCAATCAGCCCCAGTATTTT. This chain uses TRBV5-1 with TRBJ1-5; no firm D call. The DNA end is a closer match to TRBJ2-3, so the J assignment may be wrong. The CDR3 is 15 residues long. Looked up from germline, CDR1 is SGHRS and CDR2 is YFSETQ.

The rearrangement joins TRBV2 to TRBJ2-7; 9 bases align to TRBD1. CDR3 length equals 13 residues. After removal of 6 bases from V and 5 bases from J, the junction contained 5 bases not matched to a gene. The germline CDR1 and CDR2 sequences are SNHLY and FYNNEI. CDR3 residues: CASRAGQGNEQYF. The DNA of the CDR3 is TGTGCCAGCAGAGCTGGACAGGGGAACGAGCAGTACTTC.

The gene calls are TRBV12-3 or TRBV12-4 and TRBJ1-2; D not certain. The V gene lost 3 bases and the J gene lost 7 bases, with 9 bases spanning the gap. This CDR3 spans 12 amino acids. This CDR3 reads CASSLNPPGYTF. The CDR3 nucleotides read TGTGCCAGCAGTTTGAACCCCCCTGGCTACACCTTC.

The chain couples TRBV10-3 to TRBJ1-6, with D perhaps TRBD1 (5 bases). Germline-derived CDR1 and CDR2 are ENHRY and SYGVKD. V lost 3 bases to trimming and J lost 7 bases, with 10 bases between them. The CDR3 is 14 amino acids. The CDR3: CAISEGVGNSPLHF. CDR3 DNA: TGTGCCATCAGTGAAGGGGTTGGGAATTCACCCCTCCACTTT.

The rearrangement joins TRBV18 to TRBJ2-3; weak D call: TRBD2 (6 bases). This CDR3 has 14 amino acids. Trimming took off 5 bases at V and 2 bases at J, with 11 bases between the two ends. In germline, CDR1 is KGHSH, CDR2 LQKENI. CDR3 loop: CASSWGGDTDTQYF. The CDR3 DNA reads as TGTGCCAGCTCATGGGGCGGGGACACAGATACGCAGTATTTT.

Here the CDR3 reads CASSLGPWGNEQFF. The CDR3, as DNA: TGTGCCAGCAGCTTAGGACCATGGGGTAATGAGCAGTTCTTC. This chain uses TRBV11-2 with TRBJ2-1; D is ambiguous. The germline V gene has CDR1 SGHAT and CDR2 FQNNGV. This CDR3 spans 14 amino acids. The ends were cut back, 1 base at V and 7 bases at J, with 11 bases in the middle.

DNA for the CDR3: TGTGCCAGCAGTCCCCCTCAAAACACCATATATTTT. Protein product: CASSPPQNTIYF. The V and J genes are TRBV28 and TRBJ1-3; D gene uncertain. Per the germline V gene, CDR1 is MDHEN and CDR2 is SYDVKM. The CDR3 contains 12 residues. The ends were cut back, 5 bases at V and 6 bases at J, with 8 bases in the middle.

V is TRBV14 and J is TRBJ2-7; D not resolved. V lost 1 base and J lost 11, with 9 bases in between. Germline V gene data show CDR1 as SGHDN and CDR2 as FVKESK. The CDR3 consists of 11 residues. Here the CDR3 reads CASSQGAWKYF. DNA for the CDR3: TGTGCCAGCAGCCAAGGGGCCTGGAAGTACTTC.

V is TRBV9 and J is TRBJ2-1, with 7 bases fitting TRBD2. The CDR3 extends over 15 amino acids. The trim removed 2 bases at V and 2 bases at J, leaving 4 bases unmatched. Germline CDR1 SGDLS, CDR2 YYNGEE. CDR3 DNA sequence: TGTGCCAGCAGCGTCGCCGGGACTACCTACAATGAGCAGTTCTTC. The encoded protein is CASSVAGTTYNEQFF.